This TCR beta chain is from a study of vaccination and CD4 T cells after COVID-19. In its sample, this clonotype was seen a few times. Its specificity is not known. The study sequenced cultured CD4+ T cell DNA using the Oncomine TCR Beta short-read assay. TCRdb ran MiXCR on the PCR reads and lists one entry per CDR3 protein. The repertoire holds around 23,000 distinct CDR3 sequences, with around 46% as singletons. The V and J ends lost 5 bases and 2 bases, in that order; junction bases with no gene match: 3. This CDR3 contains 15 residues. Germline V gene lookup returns CDR1 SGHTA and CDR2 FQGTGA. Time point here: late sampling 161 to 241 days after vaccination in a few convalescent patients. Treatment in this sample: 10-day PBMC culture with coronavirus spike peptide pools or control peptides (ViraFEST assay).

This clonotype was obtained from a human donor who had recovered from COVID-19. The V gene is TRBV7-3, the J gene TRBJ2-5; 12 bases fit TRBD2. Here the sequenced sample was CD4+ T cells from blood, cultured in vitro, taken about 7 months after SARS-CoV-2 vaccination. For the CDR3, the DNA is TGTGCCAGCAGCCCGGGGACTAGCGGGCAAGAGACCCAGTACTTC. Encoded protein: CASSPGTSGQETQYF.